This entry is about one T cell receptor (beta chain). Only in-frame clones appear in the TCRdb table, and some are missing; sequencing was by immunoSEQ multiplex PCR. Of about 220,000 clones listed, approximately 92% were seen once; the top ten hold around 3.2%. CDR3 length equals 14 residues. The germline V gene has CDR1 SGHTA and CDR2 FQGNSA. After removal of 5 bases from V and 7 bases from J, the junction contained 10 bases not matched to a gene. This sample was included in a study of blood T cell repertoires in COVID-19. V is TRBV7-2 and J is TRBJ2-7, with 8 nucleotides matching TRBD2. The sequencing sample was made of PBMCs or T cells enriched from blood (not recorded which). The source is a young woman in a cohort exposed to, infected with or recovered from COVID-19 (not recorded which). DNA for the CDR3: TGTGCCAGCAGCCCACGGGGGGGGGCACAGGAGCAGTACTTC. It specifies CASSPRGGAQEQYF.